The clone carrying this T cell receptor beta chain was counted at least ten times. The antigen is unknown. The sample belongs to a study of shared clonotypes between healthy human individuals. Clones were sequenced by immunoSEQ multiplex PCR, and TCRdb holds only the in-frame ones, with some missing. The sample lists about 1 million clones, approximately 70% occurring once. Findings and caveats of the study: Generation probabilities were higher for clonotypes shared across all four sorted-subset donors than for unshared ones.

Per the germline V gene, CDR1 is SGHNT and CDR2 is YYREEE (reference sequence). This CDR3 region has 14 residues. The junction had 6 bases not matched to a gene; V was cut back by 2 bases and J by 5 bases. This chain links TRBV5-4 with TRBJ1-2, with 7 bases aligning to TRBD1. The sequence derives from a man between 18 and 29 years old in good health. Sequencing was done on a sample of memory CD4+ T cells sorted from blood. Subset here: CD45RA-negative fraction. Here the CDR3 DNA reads TGTGCCAGCAGCTTCCCCGGGACAGAGTATGGCTACACCTTC. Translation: CASSFPGTEYGYTF.